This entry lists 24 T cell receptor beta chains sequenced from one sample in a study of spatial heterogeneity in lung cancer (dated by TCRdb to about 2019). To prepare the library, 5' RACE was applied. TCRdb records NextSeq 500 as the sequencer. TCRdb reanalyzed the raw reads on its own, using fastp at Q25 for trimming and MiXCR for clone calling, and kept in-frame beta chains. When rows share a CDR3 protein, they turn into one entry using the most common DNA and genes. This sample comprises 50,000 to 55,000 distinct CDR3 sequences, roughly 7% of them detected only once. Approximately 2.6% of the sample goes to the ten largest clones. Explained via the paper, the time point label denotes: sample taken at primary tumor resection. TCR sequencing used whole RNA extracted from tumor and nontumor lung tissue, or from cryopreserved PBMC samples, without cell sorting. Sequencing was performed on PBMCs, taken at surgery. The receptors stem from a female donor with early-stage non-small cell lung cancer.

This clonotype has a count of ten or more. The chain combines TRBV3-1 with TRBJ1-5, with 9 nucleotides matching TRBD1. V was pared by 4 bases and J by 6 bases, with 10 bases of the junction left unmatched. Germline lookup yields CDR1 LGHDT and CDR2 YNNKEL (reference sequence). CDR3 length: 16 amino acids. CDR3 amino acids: CASSRSPGQGTQPQHF. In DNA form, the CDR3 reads TGTGCCAGCAGCCGTTCCCCGGGACAGGGAACTCAGCCCCAGCATTTT.

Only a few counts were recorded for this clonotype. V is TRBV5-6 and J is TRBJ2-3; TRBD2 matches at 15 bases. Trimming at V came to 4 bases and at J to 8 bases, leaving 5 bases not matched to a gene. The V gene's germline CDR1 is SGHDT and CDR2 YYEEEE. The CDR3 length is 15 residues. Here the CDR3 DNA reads TGTGCCAGCAGCGCCGCGGGACTAGCGGGGGGTACGCAGTATTTT. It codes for CASSAAGLAGGTQYF.

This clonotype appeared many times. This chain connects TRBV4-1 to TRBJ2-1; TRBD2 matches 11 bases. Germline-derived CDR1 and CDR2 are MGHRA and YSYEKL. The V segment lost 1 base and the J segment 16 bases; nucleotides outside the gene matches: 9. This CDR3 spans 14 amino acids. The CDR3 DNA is TGCGCCAGCAGCCAAGTACTAGCGGGGGCCTCCTCCTTCTTC. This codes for CASSQVLAGASSFF.

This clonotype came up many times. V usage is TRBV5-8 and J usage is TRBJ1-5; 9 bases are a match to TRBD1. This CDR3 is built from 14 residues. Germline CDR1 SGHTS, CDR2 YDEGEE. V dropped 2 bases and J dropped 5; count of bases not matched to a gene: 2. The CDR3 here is CASSFYRGHQPQHF. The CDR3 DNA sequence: TGTGCCAGCAGCTTTTACAGGGGGCATCAGCCCCAGCATTTT.

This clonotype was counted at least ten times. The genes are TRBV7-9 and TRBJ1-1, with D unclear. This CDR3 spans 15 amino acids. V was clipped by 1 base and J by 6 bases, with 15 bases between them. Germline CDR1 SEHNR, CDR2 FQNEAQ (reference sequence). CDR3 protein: CASSLGGRKSSEAFF. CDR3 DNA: TGTGCCAGCAGCTTAGGAGGTAGGAAAAGCTCTGAAGCTTTCTTT.

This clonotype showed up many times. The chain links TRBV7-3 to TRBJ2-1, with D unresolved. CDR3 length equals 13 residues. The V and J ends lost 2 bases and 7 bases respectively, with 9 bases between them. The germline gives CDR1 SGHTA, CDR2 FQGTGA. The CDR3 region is CASSLSRLNEQFF. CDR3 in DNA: TGTGCCAGCAGCTTATCCCGGCTTAATGAGCAGTTCTTC.

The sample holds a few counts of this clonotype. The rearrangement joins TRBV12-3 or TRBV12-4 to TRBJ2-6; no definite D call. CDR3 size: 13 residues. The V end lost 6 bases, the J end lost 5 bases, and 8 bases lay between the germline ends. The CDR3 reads CASSVQRANVLTF. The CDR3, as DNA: TGTGCCAGCAGCGTACAGAGGGCCAACGTCCTGACTTTC.

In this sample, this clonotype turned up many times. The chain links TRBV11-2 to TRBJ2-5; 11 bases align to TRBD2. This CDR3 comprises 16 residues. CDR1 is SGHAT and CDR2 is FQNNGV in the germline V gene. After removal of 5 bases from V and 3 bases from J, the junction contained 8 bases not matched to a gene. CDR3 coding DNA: TGTGCCAGCAGCCGCGGGACTAGCGGTGGAGAAGAGACCCAGTACTTC. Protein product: CASSRGTSGGEETQYF.

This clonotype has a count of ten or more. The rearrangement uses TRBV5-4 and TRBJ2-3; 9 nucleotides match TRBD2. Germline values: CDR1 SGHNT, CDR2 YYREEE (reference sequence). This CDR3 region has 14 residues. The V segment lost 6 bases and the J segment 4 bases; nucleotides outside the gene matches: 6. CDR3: CASIDAGGADTQYF. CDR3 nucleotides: TGTGCCAGCATCGATGCGGGGGGGGCAGATACGCAGTATTTT.

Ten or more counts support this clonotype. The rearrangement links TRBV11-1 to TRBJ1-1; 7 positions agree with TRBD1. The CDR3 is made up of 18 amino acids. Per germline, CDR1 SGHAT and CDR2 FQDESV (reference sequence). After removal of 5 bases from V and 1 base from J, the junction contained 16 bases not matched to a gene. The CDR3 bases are TGTGCCAGCAGCCAACCCCGACAGGGTGAGAGGACGAACACTGAAGCTTTCTTT. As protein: CASSQPRQGERTNTEAFF.

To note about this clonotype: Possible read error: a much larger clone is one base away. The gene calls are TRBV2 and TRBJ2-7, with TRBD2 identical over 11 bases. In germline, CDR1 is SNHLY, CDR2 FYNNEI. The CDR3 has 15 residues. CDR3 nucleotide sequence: TGTACCAGCAGTGAAAGACTAGCGGGGAACTACGAGCAGTACTTC. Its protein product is CTSSERLAGNYEQYF.

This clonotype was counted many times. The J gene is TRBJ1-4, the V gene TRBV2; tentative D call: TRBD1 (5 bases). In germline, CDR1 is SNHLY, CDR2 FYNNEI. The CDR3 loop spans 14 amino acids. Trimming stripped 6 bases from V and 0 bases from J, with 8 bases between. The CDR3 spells CASRAGPTNEKLFF. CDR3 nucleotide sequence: TGTGCCAGCAGAGCAGGGCCAACTAATGAAAAACTGTTTTTT.

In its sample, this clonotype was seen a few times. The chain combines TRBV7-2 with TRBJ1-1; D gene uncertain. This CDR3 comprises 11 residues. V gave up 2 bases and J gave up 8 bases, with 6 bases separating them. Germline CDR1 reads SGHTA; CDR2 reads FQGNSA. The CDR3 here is CASSLSREAFF. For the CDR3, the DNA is TGTGCCAGCAGCTTAAGTCGCGAAGCTTTCTTT.

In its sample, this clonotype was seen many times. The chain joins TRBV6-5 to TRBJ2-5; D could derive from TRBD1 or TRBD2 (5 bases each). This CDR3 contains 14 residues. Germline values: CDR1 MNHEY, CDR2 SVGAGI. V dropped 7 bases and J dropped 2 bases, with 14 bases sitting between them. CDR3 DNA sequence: TGTGCCAGCACACCTGGGGGTGGTCAAGAGACCCAGTACTTC. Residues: CASTPGGGQETQYF.

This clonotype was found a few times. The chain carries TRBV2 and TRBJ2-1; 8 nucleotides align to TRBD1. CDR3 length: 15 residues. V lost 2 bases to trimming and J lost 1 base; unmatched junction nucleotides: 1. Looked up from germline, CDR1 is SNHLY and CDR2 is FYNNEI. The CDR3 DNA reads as TGTGCCAGCAGTGAACGGACAGGGTCCTACAATGAGCAGTTCTTC. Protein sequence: CASSERTGSYNEQFF.

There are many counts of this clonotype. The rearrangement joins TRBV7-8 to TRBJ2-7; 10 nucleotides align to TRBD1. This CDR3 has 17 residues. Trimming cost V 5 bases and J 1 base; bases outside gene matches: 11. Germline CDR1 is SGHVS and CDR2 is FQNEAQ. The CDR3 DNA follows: TGTGCCAGCAGCGAGAGACTGGGGACAGGGGTTTCCTACGAGCAGTACTTC. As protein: CASSERLGTGVSYEQYF. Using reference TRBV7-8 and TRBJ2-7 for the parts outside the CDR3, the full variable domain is GAGVSQSPRYKVAKRGQDVALRCDPISGHVSLFWYQQALGQGPEFLTYFQNEAQLDKSGLPSDRFFAERPEGSVSTLKIQRTQQEDSAVYLCASSERLGTGVSYEQYFGPGTRLTVT.

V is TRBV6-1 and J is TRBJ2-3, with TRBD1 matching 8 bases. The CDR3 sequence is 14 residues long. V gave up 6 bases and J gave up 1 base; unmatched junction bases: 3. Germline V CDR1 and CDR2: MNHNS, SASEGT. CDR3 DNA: TGTGCCAGCAGGGACAGGGATGGCACAGATACGCAGTATTTT. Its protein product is CASRDRDGTDTQYF.

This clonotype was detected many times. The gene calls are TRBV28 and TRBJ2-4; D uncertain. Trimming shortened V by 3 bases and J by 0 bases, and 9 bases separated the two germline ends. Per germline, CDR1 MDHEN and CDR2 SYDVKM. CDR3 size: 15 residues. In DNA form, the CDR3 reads TGTGCCAGCAGTTTTGATAGACTAGCCAAAAACATTCAGTACTTC. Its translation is CASSFDRLAKNIQYF.

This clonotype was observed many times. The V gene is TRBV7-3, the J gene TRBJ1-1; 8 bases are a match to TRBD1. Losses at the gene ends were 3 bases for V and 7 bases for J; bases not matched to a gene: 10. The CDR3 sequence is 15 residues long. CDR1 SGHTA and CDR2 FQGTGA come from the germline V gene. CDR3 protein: CASSFSSGGMGEAFF. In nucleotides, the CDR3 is TGTGCCAGCAGCTTCTCATCAGGGGGCATGGGTGAAGCTTTCTTT.

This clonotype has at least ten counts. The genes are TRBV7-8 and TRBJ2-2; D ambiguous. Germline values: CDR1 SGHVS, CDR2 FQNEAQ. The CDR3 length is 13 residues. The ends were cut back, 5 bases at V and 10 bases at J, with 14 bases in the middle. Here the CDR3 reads CASSRRYPQELFF. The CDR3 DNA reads TGTGCCAGCAGCCGAAGGTACCCGCAGGAGCTGTTTTTT.

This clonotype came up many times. The CDR3 protein is CASSLGRGAYEQYF. The CDR3 DNA follows: TGTGCCAGCAGCTTAGGTCGTGGGGCCTACGAGCAGTACTTC. The chain is built from TRBV7-2 and TRBJ2-7; D gene unclear. CDR3 length equals 14 residues. V was trimmed by 1 base and J by 2 bases, leaving 9 bases between them. The germline gives CDR1 SGHTA, CDR2 FQGNSA.

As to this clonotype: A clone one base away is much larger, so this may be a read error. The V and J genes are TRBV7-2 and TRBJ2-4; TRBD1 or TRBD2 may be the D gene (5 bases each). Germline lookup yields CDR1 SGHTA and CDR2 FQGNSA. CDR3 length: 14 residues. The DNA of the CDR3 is TGTGTCAGCAGCTTATTCCGGGACGGAAACATTCAGTACTTC. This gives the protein CVSSLFRDGNIQYF.

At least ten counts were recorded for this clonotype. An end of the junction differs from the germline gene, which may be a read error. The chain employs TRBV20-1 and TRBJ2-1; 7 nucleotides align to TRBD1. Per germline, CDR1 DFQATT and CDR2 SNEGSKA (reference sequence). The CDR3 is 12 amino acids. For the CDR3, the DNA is TGCAGTGCTAATCCCGGGGCGACAGGGATAGTCTTC. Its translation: CSANPGATGIVF.

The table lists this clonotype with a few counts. CDR3 residues: CASSSSTGELFF. The DNA for the CDR3 is TGTGCCAGCAGTTCGAGCACCGGGGAGCTGTTTTTT. The chain recombines TRBV7-2 with TRBJ2-2; D gene ambiguous. The CDR3 totals 12 residues. Deletions cut 6 bases from V and 4 bases from J, with 6 bases between. The germline CDR1 and CDR2 sequences are SGHTA and FQGNSA.